Sequencing of this T cell receptor (beta chain) was carried out in a study of T cells after posttransplantation cyclophosphamide. Assay used: immunoSEQ multiplex PCR; TCRdb lists only in-frame clones, some missing. Here the sample spans 20,000 or so clones, less than 90% being singletons. Study-wide results and caveats: TRB overlap between skin or GI tissue T cells and blood was limited. Donor CD8+ memory clones often dominated recipient blood repertoires at later times. After PTCy, TRB diversity resembled that of CNI/methotrexate controls.

A marrow graft followed busulfan-fludarabine conditioning, with cyclophosphamide on days +3 and +4. Germline CDR1 SGDLS, CDR2 YYNGEE. V was trimmed by 0 bases and J by 1 base, leaving 14 bases between them. The CDR3 spans 18 residues. Points on this clone: As yet, its antigen is unknown.

The source is a female patient aged 25-39 years who received an allogeneic stem cell transplant from an unrelated donor, was CMV-positive, and had no GVHD. Among the T cells, some may be from the graft donor. Material: PBMCs, obtained after allogeneic stem cell transplant with posttransplant cyclophosphamide. This chain joins TRBV9 and TRBJ2-6; tentative D call: TRBD1 (6 bases). The chain's CDR3 is CASSVARGRVSGANVLTF. The CDR3 DNA follows: TGTGCCAGCAGCGTAGCCAGGGGTAGGGTATCTGGGGCCAACGTCCTGACTTTC. Filled out from reference TRBV9 and TRBJ2-6, the complete variable domain reads DSGVTQTPKHLITATGQRVTLRCSPRSGDLSVYWYQQSLDQGLQFLIQYYNGEERAKGNILERFSAQQFPDLHSELNLSSLELGDSALYFCASSVARGRVSGANVLTFGAGSRLTVL.